The 32 T cell receptor beta chains given below trace back to one sample, sequenced in a study of tumor and adjacent non-tumor tissue in lung cancer. RNA was extracted from bulk tissue without any cell sorting. A modified ARM-PCR protocol with three rounds of nested PCR amplified TCRbeta. One entry per CDR3 protein results from TCRdb running MiXCR on the multiplex PCR reads. Of 90,000 to 130,000 distinct CDR3 sequences detected, 75% to 90% appear once; the ten largest clones hold approximately 22%. The source material was lung tumor tissue. The receptors come from a man in his 70s with non-small cell lung cancer.

With regard to this clonotype: The CDR3 end shows no conserved phenylalanine or tryptophan, and so a read error is likely. The chain combines TRBV11-2 with TRBJ2-3, with unresolved D. The CDR3 has 13 amino acids. Looked up from germline, CDR1 is SGHAT and CDR2 is FQNNGV. In DNA form, the CDR3 reads TGTGCCACGCCTGGTCGGAGCAGAGATATGCAGTATTCT. Its translation is CATPGRSRDMQYS.

About this clonotype itself: A junction end diverges from the germline sequence, so it may reflect a read error. The chain recombines TRBV10-1 with TRBJ2-3; a weak D match, TRBD1 (5 bases). CDR1 WNHNN and CDR2 SYGVQD come from the germline V gene (reference sequence). The CDR3 is made up of 14 amino acids. The CDR3 protein is CASSQSKQADTQYF. The CDR3 region has the DNA TGCGCCAGCAGTCAGTCGAAACAGGCAGATACGCAGTATTTT.

Note on this clonotype: This could be a read error, since a much larger clone is one nucleotide away. This chain uses TRBV28 with TRBJ2-7; unclear D gene. This CDR3 region has 12 residues. Germline CDR1 and CDR2: MDHEN and SYDVKM. V lost 10 bases and J lost 6, with 16 bases in between. The CDR3 DNA follows: TGTGCCAACAGCCCAGCCTTAGGCGAGCAGTACTTC. Its translation: CANSPALGEQYF.

Details on this clonotype: One junction end does not reproduce the germline sequence, and a read error may be involved. The rearrangement links TRBV7-2 to TRBJ2-7; D call uncertain. This CDR3 is 12 amino acids long. The germline CDR1 and CDR2 sequences are SGHTA and FQGNSA. The CDR3 DNA is TGTGCTAGCAGCTTCGGCAACTACGAGCAGTACTTC. Translated: CASSFGNYEQYF.

As concerns this clonotype: One junction end disagrees with the germline gene, perhaps due to a read error. V gene TRBV20-1 combines with J gene TRBJ1-5, with a possible D match to TRBD1 (5 bases). The CDR3 has 14 amino acids. Germline V gene lookup returns CDR1 DFQATT and CDR2 SNEGSKA (reference sequence). CDR3: CCARDGLQNQPHHF. DNA for the CDR3: TGCTGTGCCCGGGACGGACTGCAGAATCAGCCCCACCATTTT.

The chain joins TRBV29-1 to TRBJ1-2; the D gene is possibly TRBD1 (6 bases). The CDR3 has 15 amino acids. Per the germline V gene, CDR1 is SQVTM and CDR2 is ANQGSEA. Trimming stripped 4 bases from V and 5 bases from J, with 20 bases between. In DNA, the CDR3 is TGCAGCGTTGTATCCCCGGGACACGGAGGATATGGCTACACCTTC. Its protein product is CSVVSPGHGGYGYTF.

A word on this clonotype: This clone may be a read error of a much larger clone one base away. This chain links TRBV7-9 with TRBJ2-3, with D unclear. The CDR3 spans 13 residues. CDR1 and CDR2 (germline): SEHNR, FQNEAQ (reference sequence). The V gene lost 4 bases and the J gene lost 4 bases, with 9 bases spanning the gap. The CDR3 nucleotides are TGTGCCAGCAGCTCATCAAGTCCAGATACGCAGTATTTT. It is translated as CASSSSSPDTQYF.

Notes on this clonotype: One base away lies a much larger clone, so this may be a sequencing read error. The CDR3 bases are TGCAGTGCTTGCCGAAGGTACAGGGGAAGAGAGACCCAGTACTTC. Amino acid sequence: CSACRRYRGRETQYF. The chain has TRBV20-1 and TRBJ2-5; 7 nucleotides line up with TRBD1. CDR1 and CDR2 (germline): DFQATT, SNEGSKA (reference sequence). The V and J ends lost 5 bases and 4 bases, in that order; junction bases with no gene match: 13. The CDR3 is 15 residues long.

With regard to this clonotype: Germline is not matched at one junction end, which may reflect a read error. This sequence joins TRBV29-1 and TRBJ2-5, with D possibly being TRBD2 (5 bases). The CDR3 covers 12 residues. Germline V gives CDR1 SQVTM, CDR2 ANQGSEA. CDR3 sequence reads: CSVEGWGETQYF. Written as DNA, the CDR3 is TGCAGCGTTGAGGGATGGGGAGAGACTCAGTACTTC.

This clonotype was counted at least ten times. V gene TRBV20-1 combines with J gene TRBJ2-7; D perhaps matches TRBD1 (5 bases). Germline-derived CDR1 and CDR2 are DFQATT and SNEGSKA (reference sequence). The CDR3 length is 14 residues. The ends were cut back, 1 base at V and 0 bases at J, with 10 bases in the middle. The CDR3 protein is CSARVAGHSYEQYF. The CDR3 coding sequence is TGCAGTGCTAGAGTAGCAGGACACTCCTACGAGCAGTACTTC.

This chain connects TRBV20-1 to TRBJ2-3; 9 bases fit TRBD1. With V trimmed by 3 bases and J by 10 bases, 17 bases remained unmatched. CDR1 and CDR2 (germline): DFQATT, SNEGSKA (reference sequence). This CDR3 is built from 16 residues. The CDR3 region is CSASNAGTGTMDAQYF. The DNA for the CDR3 is TGCAGTGCTAGTAACGCCGGGACAGGGACAATGGATGCGCAGTATTTT.

Worth noting for this clonotype: The CDR3 end shows no conserved phenylalanine or tryptophan, and so a read error is likely. CDR3 coding DNA: TGCGCCAGCAGCCAGGCCGTCATTAGTTCCTATAATTCACCCCTCCACTCT. It yields the protein CASSQAVISSYNSPLHS. The chain is built from TRBV4-1 and TRBJ1-6; D gene unclear. V was cut by 3 bases and J by 1 base, with 13 bases left in between. This CDR3 has 17 residues. The germline gives CDR1 MGHRA, CDR2 YSYEKL.

The rearrangement links TRBV12-3 or TRBV12-4 to TRBJ2-7, with 7 bases that match TRBD2. The trim removed 9 bases at V and 2 bases at J, leaving 10 bases unmatched. This CDR3 spans 14 amino acids. CDR3 in DNA: TGTGCCAGTAGTCCAGCGGGGAAGACCTACGAGCAGTACTTC. Its protein product is CASSPAGKTYEQYF.

Remarks on this clonotype: This clone may be a read error of a much larger clone one base away. The V and J genes are TRBV20-1 and TRBJ2-3, with D uncertain. This CDR3 contains 12 residues. V was clipped by 3 bases and J by 7 bases, with 11 bases between them. The germline gives CDR1 DFQATT, CDR2 SNEGSKA (reference sequence). As DNA, the CDR3 is TGCAGTGCTAGCTTGGGAATGAATACGCAGTATTTT. Its protein product is CSASLGMNTQYF.

As regards this clonotype: No conserved phenylalanine or tryptophan is present at the end of the CDR3, so a read error is the likely explanation. The chain employs TRBV11-2 and TRBJ2-7; 8 positions agree with TRBD1. Germline lookup yields CDR1 SGHAT and CDR2 FQNNGV. The CDR3 consists of 15 residues. The CDR3: CASSLDQGAPYEQYS. DNA of the CDR3: TGTGCCAGCAGTTTAGATCAGGGGGCCCCTTACGAGCAGTACTCC.

The sample holds many counts of this clonotype. Since a much larger clone is just one base distant, this may be a read error. The chain uses TRBV29-1 and TRBJ2-3; D may correspond to TRBD1 or TRBD2 (7 bases each). The CDR3 consists of 12 residues. The germline gives CDR1 SQVTM, CDR2 ANQGSEA. The CDR3 DNA sequence: TGCAGCCCAGGACAGGCGGGAGATACGCGGTATTTT. It yields the protein CSPGQAGDTRYF.

This clonotype has a handful of counts. As the CDR3 is not closed by the conserved phenylalanine or tryptophan, this likely results from a read error. This sequence joins TRBV12-3 or TRBV12-4 and TRBJ2-7; D ambiguous. This CDR3 is 12 amino acids long. V gave up 5 bases and J gave up 3 bases, with 8 bases separating them. This chain's CDR3 is CASSLSLYEQYL. The CDR3 DNA reads TGTGCCAGCAGTCTCTCACTCTACGAGCAGTACCTC.

A note on this clonotype: Germline is not matched at one junction end, which may reflect a read error. The chain joins TRBV4-1 to TRBJ2-7; D ambiguous. The CDR3 consists of 12 residues. In germline, CDR1 is MGHRA, CDR2 YSYEKL. The DNA for the CDR3 is TGCGCCAGCAGCCAATCCTTAAACGAGCGGTACTTC. Translation gives CASSQSLNERYF.

The chain joins TRBV12-3 or TRBV12-4 to TRBJ2-5, with TRBD2 identical over 10 bases. The CDR3 length is 20 residues. V was pared by 6 bases and J by 5 bases, with 24 bases of the junction left unmatched. The CDR3 nucleotides are TGTGCCAGCAGACAAAGCGACCACCCGACTAGCGGGCATCCCCAGGAGACCCAGTACTTC. Translated: CASRQSDHPTSGHPQETQYF.

The gene calls are TRBV30 and TRBJ2-7; D is perhaps TRBD1 (6 bases). Trimming removed 8 bases from V and 0 bases from J, with 20 bases in between. Germline V gives CDR1 GTSNPN, CDR2 SVGIG (reference sequence). The CDR3 covers 15 residues. Written as DNA, the CDR3 is TGTGCCCTTTATCCTGGGACAATGCTCTCCTACGAGCAGTACTTC. It yields the protein CALYPGTMLSYEQYF. Combining the CDR3 with reference TRBV30 and TRBJ2-7 gives the whole variable domain SQTIHQWPATLVQPVGSPLSLECTVEGTSNPNLYWYRQAAGRGLQLLFYSVGIGQISSEVPQNLSASRPQDRQFILSSKKLLLSDSGFYLCALYPGTMLSYEQYFGPGTRLTVT.

Remarks on this clonotype: The junction and the germline gene differ at one end; a read error may be behind it. The V and J genes are TRBV11-3 and TRBJ2-5; D is perhaps TRBD1 (5 bases). CDR1 SGHNT and CDR2 YENEEA come from the germline V gene. The CDR3 is 15 amino acids. The CDR3 loop is CTSSLGVLGQEIQYF. In nucleotides, the CDR3 is TGTACCAGCAGCTTAGGCGTGTTGGGGCAAGAGATCCAGTACTTC.

Details on this clonotype: A read error is likely, as this CDR3 ends without the conserved phenylalanine or tryptophan. The rearrangement links TRBV12-3 or TRBV12-4 to TRBJ1-1; no clear D. The CDR3 totals 12 residues. In DNA, the CDR3 is TGTGCCATCAGTCCAGTGAACACTGAAGCTTTCATT. The encoded protein is CAISPVNTEAFI.

This clonotype was recorded many times. This chain uses TRBV5-6 with TRBJ2-5, with 8 bases aligning to TRBD1. J gave up 4 bases and V 4 bases, and 12 bases lay outside the gene matches. This CDR3 is 16 amino acids long. Germline assignment: CDR1 SGHDT and CDR2 YYEEEE. The CDR3 loop is CASSPEDRAFGETQYF. In DNA form, the CDR3 reads TGTGCCAGCAGCCCTGAGGACAGGGCTTTCGGAGAGACCCAGTACTTC.

In this sample, this clonotype turned up once. Compared with germline, one end of the junction differs, possibly owing to a read error. The chain carries TRBV20-1 and TRBJ2-1; TRBD2 might be the D (7 bases). Germline CDR1 reads DFQATT; CDR2 reads SNEGSKA (reference sequence). This CDR3 comprises 15 residues. CDR3 protein: CSSRDDRGAGNEEFF. The CDR3 bases are TGCAGTTCTAGAGATGATCGGGGGGCGGGGAATGAGGAGTTCTTC.

The chain recombines TRBV7-8 with TRBJ2-7; D may correspond to TRBD1 or TRBD2 (5 bases each). Germline V gene lookup returns CDR1 SGHVS and CDR2 FQNEAQ. The CDR3 extends over 16 amino acids. The CDR3 DNA reads as TGTGTCAACAACTCCCGTCGGCATGGGGGCTCCTACGAGCAGTACTTC. Protein: CVNNSRRHGGSYEQYF.

Note on this clonotype: The CDR3 does not close with the conserved phenylalanine or tryptophan, likely indicating a read error. V is TRBV28 and J is TRBJ1-2; weak D call: TRBD1 (6 bases). The CDR3 sequence is 13 residues long. CDR1 is MDHEN, CDR2 SYDVKM, per germline. V was clipped by 6 bases and J by 4 bases, with 12 bases between them. The CDR3 region is CASSLGQTYGYTY. The CDR3 DNA reads as TGTGCCAGCAGCTTAGGACAGACCTATGGCTACACCTAC.

As regards this clonotype: The junction and the germline gene differ at one end; a read error may be behind it. This CDR3 reads CASKLAHTVELLF. The CDR3 DNA sequence: TGTGCCAGCAAGCTAGCGCACACCGTGGAGCTGCTTTTT. The J gene is TRBJ2-2, the V gene TRBV11-2; tentatively, D is TRBD2 (6 bases). CDR3 size: 13 residues. Germline V gene sequence: CDR1 SGHAT, CDR2 FQNNGV.

Remarks on this clonotype: At one boundary the junction diverges from the germline segment, which might be a read error. CDR3: CACSWDRVQSQHF. In nucleotides, the CDR3 is TGTGCCTGCAGTTGGGACAGGGTTCAGTCCCAGCATTTT. The rearrangement uses TRBV12-3 or TRBV12-4 and TRBJ1-5; 9 positions agree with TRBD1. CDR3 length: 13 residues.

About this clonotype: The junction shows a germline mismatch at one end, possibly a read error. The chain joins TRBV4-2 to TRBJ2-7; possibly TRBD1 or TRBD2 for D (6 bases each). The CDR3 is 15 amino acids. CDR1 is LGHNA and CDR2 is YNFKEQ in the germline V gene. Here the CDR3 DNA reads TGCGCCAGCCAAGTCGGGATACAGGGAGGCTACGAGCAGTACTTC. This encodes CASQVGIQGGYEQYF.

As concerns this clonotype: The CDR3 does not end in the conserved phenylalanine or tryptophan, so this is likely a read error. The chain recombines TRBV6-7 with TRBJ1-5; tentative D call: TRBD1 (6 bases). TRBV6-7 is treated as an ORF (open reading frame) with a function not yet certain. Trimming pared 6 bases from V and 6 bases from J, leaving 15 bases between. CDR3 length: 14 residues. The DNA for the CDR3 is TGTGCCAGCAGATTTAACAGGGCGCGTCAGCCCCAGCATTAT. Translated: CASRFNRARQPQHY.

Concerning this clonotype itself: The junction shows a germline mismatch at one end, possibly a read error. The rearrangement joins TRBV12-3 or TRBV12-4 to TRBJ2-2, with 10 bases aligning to TRBD2. The CDR3 runs to 16 residues. DNA of the CDR3: TGTGCCAGCAGTTCTTCCTTGGGACTAGCGCCCGGGGAACTGTTTTTT. Translation gives CASSSSLGLAPGELFF.

In regard to this clonotype: This likely comes from a read error, as the CDR3 has no conserved phenylalanine or tryptophan at its end. The V gene is TRBV11-2, the J gene TRBJ1-1; D remains unclear. The V end was cut by 5 bases, the J end by 4 bases, with 14 bases between. The CDR3 is 14 residues long. Per the germline V gene, CDR1 is SGHAT and CDR2 is FQNNGV. This chain's CDR3 is CASSVRLCGTEAFL. In DNA form, the CDR3 reads TGTGCCAGCAGCGTCAGGTTGTGTGGCACTGAAGCTTTCTTA.